This T cell receptor beta chain was captured by sequencing in a study of blood T cell repertoires in COVID-19. TCRdb's table, derived via immunoSEQ multiplex PCR, lists solely in-frame clones and lacks some. The sample contains 90,000 to 100,000 clones, roughly 90% of which appear only once. Trimming stripped 3 bases from V and 1 base from J, with 8 bases between. This CDR3 has 14 residues. From germline, CDR1 is SNHLY and CDR2 FYNNEI. The sequenced sample was peripheral blood. This receptor was taken from a man between 60 and 75 years old with COVID-19, enrolled during active disease. This chain uses TRBV2 with TRBJ2-3, with a weak D call TRBD1 (5 bases). This CDR3 is CASSEGQGTDTQYF. CDR3 nucleotide sequence: TGTGCCAGCAGTGAGGGGCAGGGCACAGATACGCAGTATTTT.